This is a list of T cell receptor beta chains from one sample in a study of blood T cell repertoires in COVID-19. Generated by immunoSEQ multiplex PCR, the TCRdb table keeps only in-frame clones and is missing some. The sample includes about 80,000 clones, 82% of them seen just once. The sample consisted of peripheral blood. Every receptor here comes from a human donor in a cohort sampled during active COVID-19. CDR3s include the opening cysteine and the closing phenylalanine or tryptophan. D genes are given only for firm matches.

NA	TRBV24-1	CATSDSGRETQYF
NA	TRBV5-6	CASSPRGYYGYTF
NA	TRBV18	CASSPGGARSNQPQHF
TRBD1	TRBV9	CASSPGTGGETQYF
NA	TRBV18	CASSPPASPGYEQFF
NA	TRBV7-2	CASSFQQGVNEKLFF
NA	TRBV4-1	CASSRPTGPVYGYTF
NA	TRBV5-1	CASSLAGGRTEAFF
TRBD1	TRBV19	CASSGTGYQPQHF
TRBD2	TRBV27	CASSSGGGEGYEQYF
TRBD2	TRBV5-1	CASSLFLAGVSTDTQYF
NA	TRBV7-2	CASSLAAGFTEAFF
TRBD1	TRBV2	CASSWTGGDGYTF
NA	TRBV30	CAWSDGRSNTEAFF
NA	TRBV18	CASSPITRGGSNSPLHF
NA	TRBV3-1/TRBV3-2	CASTRDLDFADKTQYF
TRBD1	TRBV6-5	CASILTGELAFF
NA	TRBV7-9	CASGQGGTESSYEQYF
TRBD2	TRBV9	CASSQTSGGPGELFF
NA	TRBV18	CASSFQGGSMANEQFF
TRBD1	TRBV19	CASSILQGSETQYF
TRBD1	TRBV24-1	CATSGAGGETQYF
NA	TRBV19	CASRPQGTGTEAFF
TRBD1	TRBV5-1	CASISTGGGTEAFF
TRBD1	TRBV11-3	CASSRDRVHEQYF
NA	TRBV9	CASSVAGNRANYGYTF
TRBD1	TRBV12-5	CASASLGQEDYGYTF
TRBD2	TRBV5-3	CARSSTSGGARETQYF
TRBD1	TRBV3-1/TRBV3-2	CASSQDGGGRRGLLGGGETQYF
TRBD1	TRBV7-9	CASSQGGPSETQYF
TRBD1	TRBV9	CASSKQGSADTQYF